The rows below give T cell receptor beta chains drawn from one sample of a study of OX40 agonist ivuxolimab in advanced cancers. TCRdb's copy holds only in-frame clones and misses some; the assay was immunoSEQ multiplex PCR. The sample lists under 100,000 clones, roughly 87% occurring once. The sequencing here drew on CD4+ or CD8+ T cells sorted from blood, taken in a trial of the OX40 agonist ivuxolimab. The source is an adult with an advanced solid tumor such as melanoma, head and neck, liver or kidney cancer. Both conserved end residues are part of each CDR3. A D gene is named only where the DNA matches it firmly. Clone size appears in some rows only: once, few, many, or a class for an expanded clone.

TRBV27	TRBJ2-7	-	13	-	CASSTRRLYEQYF	TGTGCCAGCAGTACCCGACGGCTCTACGAGCAGTACTTC
TRBV6-5	TRBJ1-1	-	13	-	CASTDSVNTEAFF	TGTGCCAGCACGGACAGTGTGAACACTGAAGCTTTCTTT
TRBV28	TRBJ1-3	-	12	-	CASSFHFNTIYF	TGTGCCAGCAGTTTCCATTTCAACACCATATATTTT
TRBV29-1	TRBJ1-1	-	10	-	CSVGTYEAFF	TGCAGCGTTGGAACCTATGAAGCTTTCTTT
TRBV30	TRBJ1-1	-	14	-	CAWSRNRGTTEAFF	TGTGCCTGGAGTAGAAACCGGGGGACCACTGAAGCTTTCTTT
TRBV18	TRBJ1-5	-	15	-	CASSPPDTENQPQHF	TGTGCCAGCTCACCTCCTGACACTGAAAATCAGCCCCAGCATTTT
TRBV5-4	TRBJ1-2	TRBD1	16	-	CASSLGGQGRSYGYTF	TGTGCCAGCAGCTTGGGGGGACAGGGACGATCCTATGGCTACACCTTC
TRBV6-6	TRBJ1-5	TRBD1	16	-	CASSQGQGGWGQPQHF	TGTGCCAGCAGCCAAGGACAGGGTGGTTGGGGTCAGCCCCAGCATTTT
TRBV7-9	TRBJ2-6	-	12	-	CASSLGTNVLTF	TGTGCCAGCAGCCTGGGTACCAACGTCCTGACTTTC
TRBV5-4	TRBJ1-2	-	15	-	CASSLYPGINYGYTF	TGTGCCAGCAGCTTGTATCCAGGGATAAACTATGGCTACACCTTC
TRBV4-1	TRBJ2-5	TRBD1	17	-	CASSRQGLPAVQETQYF	TGCGCCAGCAGCCGACAGGGTCTCCCCGCTGTACAGGAGACCCAGTACTTC
TRBV5-4	TRBJ2-5	-	13	-	CASSQGGEETQYF	TGTGCCAGCAGCCAGGGGGGTGAGGAGACCCAGTACTTC
TRBV19	TRBJ2-1	-	15	-	CASSIGAADTSEQFF	TGTGCCAGTAGTATAGGCGCGGCAGACACAAGTGAGCAGTTCTTC
TRBV15	TRBJ1-4	-	12	-	CATSRGYEKLFF	TGTGCCACCAGCAGGGGCTATGAAAAACTGTTTTTT
TRBV10-3	TRBJ2-7	-	14	-	CASLGRGPTYEQYF	TGTGCCTCCCTGGGTCGGGGGCCCACCTACGAGCAGTACTTC
TRBV28	TRBJ1-1	-	12	-	CASSLGRSEAFF	TGTGCCAGCAGTTTGGGACGGTCAGAAGCTTTCTTT
TRBV12-5	TRBJ1-1	-	16	-	CASGLVLDTTNTEAFF	TGTGCTAGTGGTTTGGTACTCGACACTACGAACACTGAAGCTTTCTTT
TRBV10-3	TRBJ2-1	-	13	-	CAIVDSPSEEQFF	TGTGCCATCGTAGACTCCCCCTCCGAGGAGCAGTTCTTC
TRBV5-4	TRBJ2-7	TRBD2	15	-	CASSTISGKPAEQYF	TGTGCCAGCAGTACCATTAGCGGGAAGCCAGCCGAGCAGTACTTC
TRBV4-3	TRBJ1-2	-	16	-	CASSQELFPGPHGYTF	TGCGCCAGCAGCCAAGAACTTTTCCCAGGGCCCCATGGCTACACCTTC
TRBV30	TRBJ1-3	-	13	-	CAWTGSPGNTIYF	TGTGCCTGGACAGGGAGCCCTGGAAACACCATATATTTT
TRBV11-2	TRBJ2-1	-	13	-	CASNMFSYNEQFF	TGTGCCAGCAACATGTTCTCCTACAATGAGCAGTTCTTC
TRBV7-3	TRBJ2-3	-	13	once	CASSQDRADTQYF	TGTGCCAGCAGCCAAGATCGGGCGGATACGCAGTATTTT
TRBV6-1	TRBJ2-4	TRBD2	15	-	CASSGSLAGALVQYF	TGTGCCAGCAGTGGCAGTCTAGCGGGAGCCCTCGTTCAGTACTTC
TRBV5-6	TRBJ2-2	-	15	-	CASSLGLTNTGELFF	TGTGCCAGCAGCTTGGGACTCACGAACACCGGGGAGCTGTTTTTT
TRBV7-9	TRBJ1-4	-	11	-	CASSLNEKLFF	TGTGCCAGCAGCTTAAATGAAAAACTGTTTTTT
TRBV19	TRBJ1-1	-	14	-	CASRRTHMNTEAFF	TGTGCCAGTAGAAGAACACACATGAACACTGAAGCTTTCTTT
TRBV5-1	TRBJ1-1	TRBD1	13	-	CASRLGQATEAFF	TGCGCCAGCAGGTTGGGACAGGCCACTGAAGCTTTCTTT
TRBV6-1	TRBJ2-7	-	13	-	CASSETDFYEQYF	TGTGCCAGCAGTGAAACCGACTTCTACGAGCAGTACTTC
TRBV9	TRBJ2-1	-	10	once	CAISYNEQFF	TGTGCCATATCCTACAATGAGCAGTTCTTC
TRBV7-3	TRBJ2-2	-	12	-	CASSLLPGELFF	TGTGCCAGCAGCTTACTCCCCGGGGAGCTGTTTTTT